Presented here are 8 T cell receptor beta chains from one specimen sequenced in a study of shared clonotypes between healthy human individuals. Sequencing used immunoSEQ multiplex PCR; TCRdb keeps in-frame clones, though not all of them. Found here are about a million clones, approximately 80% of them singletons; the top ten hold approximately 1.5%. Sequenced: memory CD4+ T cells sorted from blood. Subset reported: CD45RA-negative fraction. These receptors were obtained from a man aged 18 to 29 in good health.

The V call is TRBV30, the J call TRBJ2-5, with D maybe TRBD1 (6 bases). CDR1 and CDR2 from the germline V gene are GTSNPN and SVGIG (reference sequence). V lost 4 bases to trimming and J lost 0 bases, with 15 bases between them. CDR3 length: 15 amino acids. The CDR3 sequence is CAWTTGQLYQETQYF. CDR3 nucleotide sequence: TGTGCCTGGACCACCGGACAGTTGTACCAAGAGACCCAGTACTTC.

The chain uses TRBV9 and TRBJ1-6, with D hard to call. Germline V gene data show CDR1 as SGDLS and CDR2 as YYNGEE. The length of the CDR3 is 14 residues. The V gene lost 2 bases and the J gene lost 6 bases, with 9 bases spanning the gap. CDR3 coding DNA: TGTGCCAGCAGCGTTAACGCAGCTAATTCACCCCTCCACTTT. It is translated as CASSVNAANSPLHF.

There are many counts of this clone. V is TRBV10-3 and J is TRBJ2-5, with D possibly being TRBD1 or TRBD2 (5 bases each). The V gene lost 7 bases and the J gene lost 5 bases, with 14 bases spanning the gap. Germline V gene lookup returns CDR1 ENHRY and CDR2 SYGVKD. The CDR3 totals 13 residues. CDR3 in DNA: TGTGCCATCATGAGGGACCCAAGGGAGACCCAGTACTTC. Translation gives CAIMRDPRETQYF.

This clone was counted at least ten times. This CDR3 is CAWNPDSNTGELFF. DNA for the CDR3: TGTGCCTGGAACCCCGACAGTAACACCGGGGAGCTGTTTTTT. The chain employs TRBV30 and TRBJ2-2, with D tentatively TRBD1 (5 bases). The germline V and J ends were trimmed by 4 bases and 2 bases, with 11 bases remaining between them. Germline V gene sequence: CDR1 GTSNPN, CDR2 SVGIG (reference sequence). The CDR3 sequence is 14 residues long.

J is TRBJ1-5 and V is TRBV30; a possible D gene is TRBD1 (5 bases). The CDR3 runs 15 residues. Germline CDR1 reads GTSNPN; CDR2 reads SVGIG (reference sequence). The V end was cut by 0 bases, the J end by 1 base, with 10 bases between. In nucleotides, the CDR3 is TGTGCCTGGAGTGTAGGCAGGGCCAGCAATCAGCCCCAGCATTTT. Its protein is CAWSVGRASNQPQHF.

The chain combines TRBV5-4 with TRBJ2-2, with 8 bases identical to TRBD1. Germline V gives CDR1 SGHNT, CDR2 YYREEE (reference sequence). The CDR3 extends over 15 amino acids. The ends lost 3 bases at V and 1 base at J; junction bases unmatched: 2. The CDR3 region is CASSWDRRNTGELFF. In DNA, the CDR3 is TGTGCCAGCAGCTGGGACAGGCGGAACACCGGGGAGCTGTTTTTT.

The chain employs TRBV29-1 and TRBJ2-3, with D possibly matching TRBD2 (5 bases). Trimming left V 3 bases short and J 7 bases short, with 14 bases between. The CDR3 consists of 13 residues. Germline CDR1 reads SQVTM; CDR2 reads ANQGSEA. The CDR3 spells CSVDPSGINTQYF. The CDR3 DNA reads as TGCAGCGTTGACCCCAGCGGCATAAATACGCAGTATTTT.

The rearrangement links TRBV5-1 to TRBJ2-5, with 9 positions matching TRBD1. Germline assignment: CDR1 SGHRS and CDR2 YFSETQ. V dropped 2 bases and J dropped 2; count of bases not matched to a gene: 4. This CDR3 has 15 amino acids. Here the CDR3 DNA reads TGCGCCAGCAGCTTCTGGACAGGGGAACAAGAGACCCAGTACTTC. Amino acids: CASSFWTGEQETQYF.